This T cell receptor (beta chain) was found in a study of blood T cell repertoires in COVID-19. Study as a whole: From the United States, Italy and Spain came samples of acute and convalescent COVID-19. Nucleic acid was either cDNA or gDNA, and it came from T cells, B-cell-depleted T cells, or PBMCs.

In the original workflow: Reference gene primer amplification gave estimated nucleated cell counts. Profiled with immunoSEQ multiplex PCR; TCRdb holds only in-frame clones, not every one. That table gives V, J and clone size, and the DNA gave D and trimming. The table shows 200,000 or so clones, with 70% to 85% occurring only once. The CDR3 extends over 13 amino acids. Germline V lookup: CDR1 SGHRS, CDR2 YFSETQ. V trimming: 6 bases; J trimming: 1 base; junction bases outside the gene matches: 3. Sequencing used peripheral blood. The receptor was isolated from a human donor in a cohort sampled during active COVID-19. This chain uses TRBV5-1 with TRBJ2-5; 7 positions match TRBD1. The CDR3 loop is CASTRTGQETQYF. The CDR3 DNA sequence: TGCGCCAGCACCCGGACAGGCCAAGAGACCCAGTACTTC. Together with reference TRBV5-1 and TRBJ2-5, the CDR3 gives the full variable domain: KAGVTQTPRYLIKTRGQQVTLSCSPISGHRSVSWYQQTPGQGLQFLFEYFSETQRNKGNFPGRFSGRQFSNSRSEMNVSTLELGDSALYLCASTRTGQETQYFGPGTRLLVL.